Detailed here is one T cell receptor beta chain. The data belong to a study of shared clonotypes between healthy human individuals. In replicate PCRs of sorted subsets, approximately 190 ng DNA, some 28,000 T cell genomes, was used. The protocol was immunoSEQ multiplex PCR, while the TCRdb copy is restricted to in-frame clones and leaves out a portion. Seen here are 600,000 to 750,000 clones, about 90% observed once, and the top ten hold roughly 36%. CDR1 and CDR2 (germline): MNHEY, SMNVEV (reference sequence). This CDR3 is 14 amino acids long. The J segment lost 6 bases and the V segment lost 5 bases, leaving 6 bases of the junction unmatched.

The genes are TRBV27 and TRBJ2-7; 11 bases match TRBD2. Sequencing was performed on memory CD8+ T cells from PBMCs. Subset indicated: CD45RO+ cells pooled with CCR7-negative TemRA cells. This TCR was recovered from a man aged 18 to 35 in good health. Some clones in this sample may be carry-over from other donors' samples. The CDR3 loop reads CASSEAGTSGEQYF. The CDR3 DNA reads as TGTGCCAGCAGTGAGGCCGGGACTAGCGGCGAGCAGTACTTC.